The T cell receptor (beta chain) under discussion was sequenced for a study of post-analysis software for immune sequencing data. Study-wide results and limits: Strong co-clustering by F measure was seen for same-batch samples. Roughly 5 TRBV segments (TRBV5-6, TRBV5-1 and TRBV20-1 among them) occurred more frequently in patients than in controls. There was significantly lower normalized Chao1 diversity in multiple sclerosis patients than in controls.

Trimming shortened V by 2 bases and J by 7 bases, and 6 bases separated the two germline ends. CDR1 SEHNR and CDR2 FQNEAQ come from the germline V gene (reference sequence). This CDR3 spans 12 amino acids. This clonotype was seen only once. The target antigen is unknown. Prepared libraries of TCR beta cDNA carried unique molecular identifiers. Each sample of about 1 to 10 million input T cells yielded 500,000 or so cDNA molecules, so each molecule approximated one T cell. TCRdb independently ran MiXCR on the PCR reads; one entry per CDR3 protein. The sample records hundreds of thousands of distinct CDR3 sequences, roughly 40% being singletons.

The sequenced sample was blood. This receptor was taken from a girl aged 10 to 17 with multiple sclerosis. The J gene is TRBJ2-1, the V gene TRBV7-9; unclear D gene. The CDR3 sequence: CASSLFRNEQFF. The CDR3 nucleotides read TGTGCCAGCAGCTTATTCAGGAATGAGCAGTTCTTC.